This is a list of T cell receptor beta chains from one sample in a study of blood T cell repertoires in COVID-19. The data were produced by immunoSEQ multiplex PCR, yet TCRdb's version contains in-frame clones alone and is incomplete. Of around 400,000 clones in the sample, more than 75% were seen once. The sequenced sample consisted of peripheral blood. These receptors all stem from a woman aged 60-75 years with COVID-19, enrolled during active disease. Each CDR3 is given with its conserved first and last residue. Fields, in order: clone size, V gene, J gene, D gene, CDR3 DNA, CDR3 protein. The D gene is left open where the match is weak. Size values are once, few and many counts, or a class for expanded clones, and some rows have none.

-,TRBV6-6,TRBJ2-1,TRBD2,TGTGCCAGCAGTCTTACAGCCGGGGGGATCTCCTACAATGAGCAGTTCTTC,CASSLTAGGISYNEQFF
-,TRBV19,TRBJ2-7,-,TGTGCCAGTACGCAAGGGGGAGTGCAGTACTTC,CASTQGGVQYF
-,TRBV28,TRBJ2-7,-,TGTGCCAGCAGACCAGGACAGAACAACTACGAGCAGTACTTC,CASRPGQNNYEQYF
-,TRBV19,TRBJ1-2,-,TGTGCCAGTACTCCCTACGGGAGAAGCTCTGGCTACACCTTC,CASTPYGRSSGYTF
-,TRBV2,TRBJ1-4,TRBD1,TGTGCCAGCAGTAGACAGGGGGTGGCTGAAAAACTGTTTTTT,CASSRQGVAEKLFF
-,TRBV4-1,TRBJ1-2,-,TGCGCCAGCAGCCAAGACCAGGGCAGAGGCTACACCTTC,CASSQDQGRGYTF
-,TRBV5-1,TRBJ2-2,TRBD1,TGCGCCAGCAGCCTCCTAAGACAGGGGGCTGGGACCGGGGAGCTGTTTTTT,CASSLLRQGAGTGELFF
once,TRBV3-1/TRBV3-2,TRBJ2-5,-,TGTGCCAGCAGCCCCCGAGGAAACCAACAAGAGACCCAGTACTTC,CASSPRGNQQETQYF
-,TRBV18,TRBJ2-6,-,TGTGCCAGCTCACCAACCGGGGCTGGGGCCAACGTCCTGACTTTC,CASSPTGAGANVLTF
-,TRBV9,TRBJ2-7,TRBD1,TGTGCCAGCAGCTCAGGGGAGACAGGGGGCCTCTACGAGCAGTACTTC,CASSSGETGGLYEQYF
-,TRBV7-3,TRBJ2-2,TRBD1,TGTGCCAGCAGCCCAGGGGGCTCGCGGGAGCTGTTTTTT,CASSPGGSRELFF
-,TRBV7-2,TRBJ2-2,TRBD1,TGTGCCAGCAGCCTACGGACAGGGTCTCCCGTTCACACCGGGGAGCTGTTTTTT,CASSLRTGSPVHTGELFF
-,TRBV9,TRBJ1-3,-,TGTGCCAGCAGTCAGTCCTCGAACCCTGGAAACACCATATATTTT,CASSQSSNPGNTIYF
-,TRBV11-3,TRBJ1-1,-,TGTGCCAGCAGCTTTGCCGGAAGGCGGTCCCACGAGAACACTGAAGCTTTCTTT,CASSFAGRRSHENTEAFF
-,TRBV7-3,TRBJ1-3,-,TGTGCCAGCAGCCCCAGCGGCCGGACGCTCTCTGGAAACACCATATATTTT,CASSPSGRTLSGNTIYF
-,TRBV19,TRBJ1-1,TRBD1,TGTGCCAGTAGTTTAATCCGGGACAGGGCCACTGAAGCTTTCTTT,CASSLIRDRATEAFF
-,TRBV7-3,TRBJ2-7,TRBD1,TGTGCCAGCAGCTTAGGACAGGGGGTTTTCTACGAGCAGTACTTC,CASSLGQGVFYEQYF
-,TRBV28,TRBJ2-7,TRBD2,TGTGCCAGCAGACCGTCCGGGGAGGGGATGTCCTACGAGCAGTACTTC,CASRPSGEGMSYEQYF
once,TRBV21-1,TRBJ2-1,-,TGTGCCAGCAGCCCCGGTACGAGAGACAATGAGCAGTTCTTC,CASSPGTRDNEQFF
-,TRBV6-5,TRBJ2-1,TRBD2,TGTGCCAGCAGCCCCAGCGGGGGGCGCAATGAGCAGTTCTTC,CASSPSGGRNEQFF
few,TRBV5-1,TRBJ1-1,-,TGCGCCAGCAGCGGCATAACAGGCAACTCTGAAGCTTTCTTT,CASSGITGNSEAFF
-,TRBV11-3,TRBJ2-3,TRBD1,TGTGCCAGCAGCCCACACAGGGGTTCAGATACGCAGTATTTT,CASSPHRGSDTQYF
-,TRBV5-4,TRBJ1-1,-,TGTGCCAGCAGCCCACAACGGGGGTGGAACACTGAAGCTTTCTTT,CASSPQRGWNTEAFF
once,TRBV7-3,TRBJ2-5,TRBD2,TGTGCCAGCAGCCAGGGACTAGGCGCCGGAGAGACCCAGTACTTC,CASSQGLGAGETQYF
few,TRBV5-1,TRBJ2-6,TRBD1,TGCGCCAGCAGCCCGCAGGGGGCTGGGGCCAACGTCCTGACTTTC,CASSPQGAGANVLTF
-,TRBV5-1,TRBJ1-1,TRBD1,TGCGCCAGCAGCCTGAGGACAGGGAACACTGAAGCTTTCTTT,CASSLRTGNTEAFF
-,TRBV28,TRBJ1-5,-,TGTGCCAGCAGGTTTGCGGGGACGAAGTATCAGCCCCAGCATTTT,CASRFAGTKYQPQHF
-,TRBV10-3,TRBJ1-6,TRBD1,TGTGCCATCAGTGAGAATCGACAGGGCGGGTCTTCACCCCTCCACTTT,CAISENRQGGSSPLHF